This passage covers 28 T cell receptor beta chains from one sample sequenced in a study of Tregs in tolerant kidney transplant recipients. Only in-frame clones appear in the TCRdb table, and some are missing; sequencing was by immunoSEQ multiplex PCR. The sample yields 90,000 to 150,000 clones, roughly nine tenths seen once. The sequencing sample was made of CD4+ T cells from blood. The source is a human donor in good health.

This clone was found once. The rearrangement joins TRBV9 to TRBJ2-3; TRBD2 might be the D (5 bases). The CDR3 runs to 15 residues. Germline CDR1 and CDR2: SGDLS and YYNGEE. Trimming pared 1 base from V and 2 bases from J, leaving 11 bases between. The CDR3 loop is CASSVSTRLTDTQYF. CDR3 in DNA: TGTGCCAGCAGCGTATCTACTAGACTCACAGATACGCAGTATTTT. Full variable domain (remainder filled in from reference TRBV9 and TRBJ2-3): DSGVTQTPKHLITATGQRVTLRCSPRSGDLSVYWYQQSLDQGLQFLIQYYNGEERAKGNILERFSAQQFPDLHSELNLSSLELGDSALYFCASSVSTRLTDTQYFGPGTRLTVL.

As to this clone: An end of the junction differs from the germline gene, which may be a read error. This chain uses TRBV7-7 with TRBJ2-7; D gene uncertain. The CDR3 extends over 14 amino acids. The V gene's germline CDR1 is SSHAT and CDR2 FNYEAQ (reference sequence). CDR3 bases: TGTGCTAGCAGCTTAGGGCACGGAGTCTACGAGCAGTACTTC. Translation gives CASSLGHGVYEQYF. The whole variable domain, filled in from reference TRBV7-7 and TRBJ2-7, reads GAGVSQSPRYKVTKRGQDVTLRCDPISSHATLYWYQQALGQGPEFLTYFNYEAQPDKSGLPSDRFSAERPEGSISTLTIQRTEQRDSAMYRCASSLGHGVYEQYFGPGTRLTVT.

The chain couples TRBV30 to TRBJ1-4; no clear D gene. CDR3 size: 14 residues. Germline assignment: CDR1 GTSNPN and CDR2 SVGIG (reference sequence). The V end lost 0 bases, the J end lost 7 bases, and 12 bases lay between the germline ends. For the CDR3, the DNA is TGTGCCTGGAGTGTACCCAGTTACAGTGAAAAACTGTTTTTT. This translates into CAWSVPSYSEKLFF.

This chain connects TRBV5-1 to TRBJ2-7; tentatively, D is TRBD1 or TRBD2 (5 bases each). Trimming removed 4 bases from V and 5 bases from J, with 16 bases in between. CDR1 and CDR2 (germline): SGHRS, YFSETQ. There are 14 residues in the CDR3. The CDR3 region is CASSRGRSSHEQYF. In DNA form, the CDR3 reads TGCGCCAGCAGCCGGGGACGGTCTTCCCACGAGCAGTACTTC.

This rearrangement joins TRBV7-9 to TRBJ1-1; D is ambiguous. Germline V gene lookup returns CDR1 SEHNR and CDR2 FQNEAQ (reference sequence). CDR3 length: 13 amino acids. Trimming stripped 3 bases from V and 2 bases from J, with 7 bases between. CDR3 sequence (DNA): TGTGCCAGCAGCTTCGACGGTAACACTGAAGCTTTCTTT. Amino acids: CASSFDGNTEAFF. The variable domain in full, completed from reference TRBV7-9 and TRBJ1-1, reads DTGVSQNPRHKITKRGQNVTFRCDPISEHNRLYWYRQTLGQGPEFLTYFQNEAQLEKSRLLSDRFSAERPKGSFSTLEIQRTEQGDSAMYLCASSFDGNTEAFFGQGTRLTVV.

This clone appeared once. This chain joins TRBV7-8 and TRBJ1-2; the D gene is possibly TRBD1 (6 bases). Deletions cut 5 bases from V and 2 bases from J, with 21 bases between. The CDR3 spans 17 residues. CDR1 is SGHVS and CDR2 is FQNEAQ in the germline V gene. The DNA of the CDR3 is TGTGCCAGCAGCAGGGACAACCCGAGGGGGTTAAACTATGGCTACACCTTC. It encodes CASSRDNPRGLNYGYTF. Variable domain in full (rest from reference TRBV7-8 and TRBJ1-2): GAGVSQSPRYKVAKRGQDVALRCDPISGHVSLFWYQQALGQGPEFLTYFQNEAQLDKSGLPSDRFFAERPEGSVSTLKIQRTQQEDSAVYLCASSRDNPRGLNYGYTFGSGTRLTVV.

V is TRBV19 and J is TRBJ1-1; no clear D gene. The germline CDR1 and CDR2 sequences are LNHDA and SQIVND (reference sequence). The ends were cut back, 0 bases at V and 4 bases at J, with 6 bases in the middle. The CDR3 length is 13 residues. The CDR3 reads CASSIDGITEAFF. CDR3 bases: TGTGCCAGTAGTATAGATGGGATCACTGAAGCTTTCTTT.

The chain recombines TRBV6-1 with TRBJ1-4; 7 bases line up with TRBD1. CDR3 size: 13 residues. Germline values: CDR1 MNHNS, CDR2 SASEGT. The trim removed 9 bases at V and 3 bases at J, leaving 4 bases unmatched. The CDR3 bases are TGTGCCAGTACAGGGGCGGCTAATGAAAAACTGTTTTTT. It translates to CASTGAANEKLFF.

This sequence joins TRBV29-1 and TRBJ2-7; tentatively, D is TRBD1 (6 bases). Germline CDR1 SQVTM, CDR2 ANQGSEA. V lost 4 bases, J lost 3 bases, and 10 bases lay in between. CDR3 size: 12 residues. CDR3 in amino acids: CSVGQGLYEQYF. DNA of the CDR3: TGCAGCGTTGGCCAGGGGCTCTACGAGCAGTACTTC.

The rearrangement uses TRBV6-5 and TRBJ1-4; 7 bases are a match to TRBD1. This CDR3 has 15 amino acids. Germline V gives CDR1 MNHEY, CDR2 SVGAGI. V shed 4 bases, J shed 1 base, and the junction held 3 bases outside the gene matches. The chain's CDR3 is CASSSRGETNEKLFF. CDR3 nucleotides: TGTGCCAGCAGTTCCAGGGGGGAAACTAATGAAAAACTGTTTTTT.

The CDR3: CASSMVRGRGYGYTF. The CDR3, as DNA: TGTGCCAGTAGTATGGTCCGGGGCCGGGGCTATGGCTACACCTTC. The genes are TRBV19 and TRBJ1-2, with a weak D call TRBD1 (5 bases). Germline assignment: CDR1 LNHDA and CDR2 SQIVND (reference sequence). V lost 3 bases and J lost 4, with 15 bases in between. CDR3 length equals 15 residues.

The V call is TRBV18, the J call TRBJ1-4; TRBD1 agrees at 12 bases. The CDR3 length is 15 residues. CDR1 and CDR2 (germline): KGHSH, LQKENI. V shed 6 bases, J shed 6 bases, and the junction held 5 bases outside the gene matches. CDR3 sequence (DNA): TGTGCCAGCTCGCAAGGGACAGGGGGCTATGAAAAACTGTTTTTT. Its protein product is CASSQGTGGYEKLFF.

The rearrangement joins TRBV10-2 to TRBJ1-1; 7 positions match TRBD1. Germline values: CDR1 WSHSY, CDR2 SAAADI. Trimming at V came to 5 bases and at J to 4 bases, leaving 1 base not matched to a gene. The CDR3 contains 12 residues. CDR3: CASSNRGTEAFF. The DNA for the CDR3 is TGCGCCAGCAGTAACAGGGGCACTGAAGCTTTCTTT.

This chain links TRBV29-1 with TRBJ2-4; 11 bases fit TRBD2. V lost 4 bases, J lost 3 bases, and 11 bases stayed unmatched. CDR1 SQVTM and CDR2 ANQGSEA come from the germline V gene. CDR3 length: 17 residues. The CDR3 loop reads CSVAPLAGGRDKNIQYF. CDR3 sequence (DNA): TGCAGCGTTGCTCCCTTAGCGGGAGGGCGCGACAAAAACATTCAGTACTTC.

This sequence joins TRBV5-4 and TRBJ2-1; either TRBD1 or TRBD2 may fit D (6 bases each). There are 16 residues in the CDR3. Trimming removed 6 bases at V and 8 bases at J, with 24 bases between. Germline CDR1 and CDR2: SGHNT and YYREEE (reference sequence). CDR3 DNA: TGTGCCAGCATCCAGGGGCTACAGGAGGGGGACGATGAGCAGTTCTTC. This sequence encodes CASIQGLQEGDDEQFF.

Note on this clone: The sample has other DNA sequences that encode this CDR3 too. The gene calls are TRBV5-1 and TRBJ2-5; unclear D gene. Germline lookup yields CDR1 SGHRS and CDR2 YFSETQ. The CDR3 spans 14 residues. V shed 4 bases and J shed 0 bases, with 10 bases lying between them. The CDR3 reads CASSLEGYQETQYF. CDR3 coding DNA: TGCGCCAGCAGCCTCGAAGGGTACCAAGAGACCCAGTACTTC.

The CDR3 bases are TGTGCCAGCAGCAGGGGACAGTCAACCCTTTATGGCTACACCTTC. Translation gives CASSRGQSTLYGYTF. V and J are TRBV11-2 and TRBJ1-2; 7 positions match TRBD1. Germline V gene sequence: CDR1 SGHAT, CDR2 FQNNGV. The trim removed 5 bases at V and 5 bases at J, leaving 11 bases unmatched. CDR3 length equals 15 residues.

This clone was seen just once. The rearrangement uses TRBV25-1 and TRBJ2-7; 8 nucleotides line up with TRBD1. The V gene end was trimmed by 3 bases and the J gene end by 3 bases; junction bases not matched to a gene: 7. CDR3 size: 15 residues. Per germline, CDR1 MGHDK and CDR2 SYGVNS. CDR3 residues: CASSEAGTGDYEQYF. The DNA of the CDR3 is TGTGCCAGCAGTGAGGCAGGGACAGGAGACTACGAGCAGTACTTC.

The rearrangement joins TRBV19 to TRBJ1-1; D perhaps matches TRBD1 (5 bases). Trimming pared 3 bases from V and 5 bases from J, leaving 7 bases between. The germline CDR1 and CDR2 sequences are LNHDA and SQIVND (reference sequence). The CDR3 is 12 residues long. This CDR3 is CASSIWGTEAFF. The DNA for the CDR3 is TGTGCCAGTAGTATTTGGGGGACTGAAGCTTTCTTT.

The V call is TRBV19, the J call TRBJ2-5; TRBD1 or TRBD2 may be the D gene (6 bases each). The CDR3 spans 13 residues. V lost 7 bases and J lost 3, with 12 bases in between. The germline V gene has CDR1 LNHDA and CDR2 SQIVND (reference sequence). The CDR3 spells CASMRRGEETQYF. Here the CDR3 DNA reads TGTGCCAGTATGAGAAGGGGGGAAGAGACCCAGTACTTC. Supplemented by reference TRBV19 and TRBJ2-5, the full variable domain reads DGGITQSPKYLFRKEGQNVTLSCEQNLNHDAMYWYRQDPGQGLRLIYYSQIVNDFQKGDIAEGYSVSREKKESFPLTVTSAQKNPTAFYLCASMRRGEETQYFGPGTRLLVL.

The CDR3 coding sequence is TGTGCCAGCTCACCAAGGAGCTCCTATAATTCACCCCTCCACTTT. It translates to CASSPRSSYNSPLHF. The J gene is TRBJ1-6, the V gene TRBV18; no firm D call. V lost 2 bases, J lost 0 bases, and 5 bases lay in between. The CDR3 spans 15 residues. Germline V gene lookup returns CDR1 KGHSH and CDR2 LQKENI.

This clone was observed once. V gene TRBV11-2 combines with J gene TRBJ1-1; D is perhaps TRBD1 (6 bases). The germline V gene encodes CDR1 SGHAT and CDR2 FQNNGV. V lost 6 bases and J 5 bases, leaving 13 bases between the germline ends. The CDR3 extends over 13 amino acids. The CDR3 spells CASSGRGRTEAFF. CDR3 nucleotide sequence: TGTGCCAGCAGTGGACGGGGGCGTACTGAAGCTTTCTTT.

This chain connects TRBV10-1 to TRBJ1-3; D might be TRBD1 (6 bases). Germline CDR1 is WNHNN and CDR2 is SYGVQD (reference sequence). Trimming left V 4 bases short and J 0 bases short, with 16 bases between. This CDR3 spans 17 amino acids. Written as DNA, the CDR3 is TGCGCCAGCAGTGGCTCGGGACACATGAGCTCTGGAAACACCATATATTTT. Translating it yields CASSGSGHMSSGNTIYF.

The genes are TRBV6-1 and TRBJ2-7, with D hard to call. Per germline, CDR1 MNHNS and CDR2 SASEGT. V was pared by 0 bases and J by 0 bases, with 12 bases between. This CDR3 comprises 16 residues. The DNA for the CDR3 is TGTGCCAGCAGTGAAGCGAACGCCGGAATCTCCTACGAGCAGTACTTC. Translation: CASSEANAGISYEQYF.

The count of this clone is one. The chain couples TRBV14 to TRBJ2-5; possible D gene TRBD1, 5 bases. This CDR3 has 12 residues. CDR1 is SGHDN and CDR2 is FVKESK in the germline V gene. The ends were cut back, 6 bases at V and 6 bases at J, with 11 bases in the middle. The DNA of the CDR3 is TGTGCCAGCAGTCCTAACAGGCAGACCCAGTACTTC. Translated: CASSPNRQTQYF.

The J gene is TRBJ2-1, the V gene TRBV27; D possibly corresponds to TRBD2 (5 bases). Trimming took off 10 bases at V and 12 bases at J, with 25 bases between the two ends. The CDR3 is made up of 14 amino acids. From germline, CDR1 is MNHEY and CDR2 SMNVEV (reference sequence). CDR3 region: CAIARGRSSPVQFF. Written as DNA, the CDR3 is TGTGCCATCGCCCGGGGTAGGAGTAGCCCAGTGCAGTTCTTC.

The chain uses TRBV7-9 and TRBJ2-1; tentatively, D is TRBD2 (6 bases). Germline V gene lookup returns CDR1 SEHNR and CDR2 FQNEAQ (reference sequence). V lost 2 bases and J lost 2, with 13 bases in between. CDR3 length: 16 amino acids. CDR3 region: CASSLSLAGTYNEQFF. CDR3 nucleotides: TGTGCCAGCAGCTTATCGCTGGCGGGGACCTACAATGAGCAGTTCTTC.

This chain joins TRBV19 and TRBJ2-7, with a weak D call TRBD2 (5 bases). CDR3 size: 13 residues. From germline, CDR1 is LNHDA and CDR2 SQIVND (reference sequence). Trimming shortened V by 1 base and J by 6 bases, and 10 bases separated the two germline ends. The CDR3 region has the DNA TGTGCCAGTAGTATAGGGTTCGGGGTCGAGCAGTACTTC. It translates to CASSIGFGVEQYF.